This entry lists 21 T cell receptor beta chains sequenced from one sample in a study of blood T cell repertoires in COVID-19. Sequenced by immunoSEQ multiplex PCR; TCRdb stores in-frame clones only, minus some. The sample carries about 160,000 clones, 70% to 85% recorded once. Sample: peripheral blood. The source is a woman aged 40 to 50 with COVID-19, enrolled during active disease.

The rearrangement joins TRBV7-8 to TRBJ2-5, with a possible D match to TRBD2 (5 bases). V lost 0 bases, J lost 7 bases, and 12 bases lay in between. The CDR3 contains 14 residues. The germline V gene has CDR1 SGHVS and CDR2 FQNEAQ. The CDR3 region is CASSLARGSGTQYF. The CDR3 region has the DNA TGTGCCAGCAGCTTAGCGAGAGGGAGCGGGACCCAGTACTTC.

The count of this clone is one. Here the CDR3 reads CASSKAVHRNNEQFF. Written as DNA, the CDR3 is TGTGCCAGCAGCAAAGCGGTACACAGAAACAATGAGCAGTTCTTC. The J gene is TRBJ2-1, the V gene TRBV21-1; the table's D call of TRBD1 was not tested on the DNA. TRBV21-1 is a pseudogene segment. The length of the CDR3 is 15 residues.

The V and J genes are TRBV6-1 and TRBJ2-5, with 10 bases identical to TRBD2. V gave up 2 bases and J gave up 4 bases; unmatched junction bases: 4. The germline gives CDR1 MNHNS, CDR2 SASEGT. The length of the CDR3 is 15 residues. The CDR3: CASSETTSGIETQYF. The CDR3 bases are TGTGCCAGCAGTGAAACAACTAGCGGGATAGAGACCCAGTACTTC.

This rearrangement joins TRBV5-6 to TRBJ2-5; TRBD1 aligns across 8 bases. The V and J ends lost 3 bases and 5 bases, in that order; junction bases with no gene match: 12. Germline-derived CDR1 and CDR2 are SGHDT and YYEEEE. The CDR3 extends over 16 amino acids. CDR3 nucleotide sequence: TGTGCCAGCAGCTCAACAGGGACAGGCCCAAGGGAGACCCAGTACTTC. Amino acids: CASSSTGTGPRETQYF.

The chain carries TRBV18 and TRBJ2-5; 7 bases are a match to TRBD2. V lost 3 bases and J lost 2; bases outside the gene matches: 9. Germline V lookup: CDR1 KGHSH, CDR2 LQKENI. The CDR3 contains 16 residues. The CDR3 here is CASSPRQAGLQETQYF. CDR3 DNA: TGTGCCAGCTCACCTCGTCAAGCGGGACTTCAAGAGACCCAGTACTTC.

This chain uses TRBV28 with TRBJ1-5; 10 positions agree with TRBD1. The germline CDR1 and CDR2 sequences are MDHEN and SYDVKM. Trimming at V came to 4 bases and at J to 6 bases, leaving 3 bases not matched to a gene. CDR3 size: 14 residues. The CDR3 reads CASSSDRGIQPQHF. The CDR3 bases are TGTGCCAGCAGTTCGGACAGGGGGATTCAGCCCCAGCATTTT.

This chain joins TRBV7-9 and TRBJ1-2; D ambiguous. The CDR3 covers 16 residues. V gave up 1 base and J gave up 0 bases, with 12 bases separating them. The V gene's germline CDR1 is SEHNR and CDR2 FQNEAQ (reference sequence). The CDR3 DNA follows: TGTGCCAGCAGCTTAGACTCTAGCTTTACTAACTATGGCTACACCTTC. Translating gives CASSLDSSFTNYGYTF.

The J gene is TRBJ2-3, the V gene TRBV14, with 8 bases fitting TRBD2. CDR1 is SGHDN, CDR2 FVKESK, per germline. This CDR3 contains 13 residues. Losses at the gene ends were 5 bases for V and 4 bases for J; bases not matched to a gene: 2. The CDR3 coding sequence is TGTGCCAGCAGCATACTAGCGGCAGATACGCAGTATTTT. Residues: CASSILAADTQYF.

The V gene is TRBV30, the J gene TRBJ2-7; the D gene is possibly TRBD1 (6 bases). This CDR3 is 16 amino acids long. Between the trimmed V and J ends, which lost 5 bases and 4 bases, there was a span of 24 bases. The V gene's germline CDR1 is GTSNPN and CDR2 SVGIG (reference sequence). In DNA form, the CDR3 reads TGTGCCTGGCGGACAGCGGCTGACCTCCTTATTTACGAGCAGTACTTC. As protein: CAWRTAADLLIYEQYF.

The V call is TRBV11-1, the J call TRBJ1-1, with D unclear. Deletions cut 5 bases from V and 3 bases from J, with 10 bases between. This CDR3 is built from 13 residues. Per the germline V gene, CDR1 is SGHAT and CDR2 is FQDESV (reference sequence). Written as DNA, the CDR3 is TGTGCCAGCAGCATTTACAGTTACACTGAAGCTTTCTTT. Its protein is CASSIYSYTEAFF.

The chain recombines TRBV5-1 with TRBJ2-3; the match to TRBD2 covers 9 bases. CDR3 length: 16 amino acids. Germline loops: CDR1 SGHRS, CDR2 YFSETQ. J was trimmed by 0 bases and V by 4 bases; bases with no gene match: 6. CDR3 DNA sequence: TGCGCCAGCAGCCCGACTAGCGGAACTAGCACAGATACGCAGTATTTT. This translates into CASSPTSGTSTDTQYF. The full variable domain, rest sourced from reference TRBV5-1 and TRBJ2-3, is KAGVTQTPRYLIKTRGQQVTLSCSPISGHRSVSWYQQTPGQGLQFLFEYFSETQRNKGNFPGRFSGRQFSNSRSEMNVSTLELGDSALYLCASSPTSGTSTDTQYFGPGTRLTVL.

The chain is built from TRBV7-2 and TRBJ1-1; D gene uncertain. The CDR3 totals 14 residues. Trimming pared 2 bases from V and 1 base from J, leaving 8 bases between. Germline V gene lookup returns CDR1 SGHTA and CDR2 FQGNSA. The CDR3: CASSLFPGNTEAFF. The CDR3 DNA is TGTGCCAGCAGCTTATTTCCAGGGAACACTGAAGCTTTCTTT.

This chain joins TRBV6-5 and TRBJ1-6; TRBD1 might be the D (5 bases). CDR1 is MNHEY and CDR2 is SVGAGI in the germline V gene. Trimming removed 4 bases at V and 7 bases at J, with 11 bases between. The CDR3 sequence is 14 residues long. The CDR3 DNA is TGTGCCAGCAGTTTTCAGGGCCAAAATTCACCCCTCCACTTT. Amino acid sequence: CASSFQGQNSPLHF.

This chain connects TRBV10-3 to TRBJ2-3; tentatively, D is TRBD1 (6 bases). The germline V gene has CDR1 ENHRY and CDR2 SYGVKD. The CDR3 spans 13 residues. Trimming pared 4 bases from V and 5 bases from J, leaving 10 bases between. The CDR3 nucleotides read TGTGCCATCAGTGGGACAGAGGGAGATACGCAGTATTTT. It yields the protein CAISGTEGDTQYF.

This clone turned up a few times. The chain's CDR3 is CASSLISGGRGYTF. The CDR3 coding sequence is TGTGCCAGCAGCTTAATCTCGGGGGGTAGAGGCTACACCTTC. The chain recombines TRBV7-2 with TRBJ1-2; a possible D gene is TRBD1 (5 bases). Trimming stripped 2 bases from V and 8 bases from J, with 15 bases between. Germline CDR1 reads SGHTA; CDR2 reads FQGNSA. The CDR3 length is 14 residues.

The chain combines TRBV28 with TRBJ2-5; no clear D. V gave up 4 bases and J gave up 5 bases, with 14 bases separating them. The germline CDR1 and CDR2 sequences are MDHEN and SYDVKM. This CDR3 contains 14 residues. Here the CDR3 reads CASSSWVQVETQYF. For the CDR3, the DNA is TGTGCCAGCAGTTCATGGGTTCAGGTTGAGACCCAGTACTTC.

The chain is built from TRBV28 and TRBJ2-7; 7 bases are a match to TRBD2. This CDR3 is 16 amino acids long. V was pared by 7 bases and J by 0 bases, with 12 bases of the junction left unmatched. Germline CDR1 reads MDHEN; CDR2 reads SYDVKM. The CDR3 region has the DNA TGTGCCAGCAAATTAGGGGCTAGCGGACCCTCCTACGAGCAGTACTTC. As protein: CASKLGASGPSYEQYF.

The chain combines TRBV27 with TRBJ2-2; TRBD2 might be the D (5 bases). CDR1 and CDR2 (germline): MNHEY, SMNVEV (reference sequence). CDR3 length: 16 amino acids. V was shortened by 0 bases and J by 1 base, with 9 bases between the two germline ends. The CDR3 sequence: CASSLSLGVNTGELFF. The DNA for the CDR3 is TGTGCCAGCAGTTTATCCCTGGGAGTGAACACCGGGGAGCTGTTTTTT.

This clone showed up just once. The chain employs TRBV19 and TRBJ2-7; the D gene is possibly TRBD1 (6 bases). CDR3 length equals 15 residues. Deletions cut 1 base from V and 3 bases from J, with 13 bases between. Germline V gene lookup returns CDR1 LNHDA and CDR2 SQIVND (reference sequence). The CDR3 region has the DNA TGTGCCAGTAGTATAGGCATTCAGGGGTACTACGAGCAGTACTTC. Translating it yields CASSIGIQGYYEQYF.

The chain joins TRBV19 to TRBJ1-1; 9 bases are shared with TRBD1. CDR3 length: 17 amino acids. The V and J ends lost 3 bases and 2 bases, in that order; junction bases with no gene match: 10. Germline V gene lookup returns CDR1 LNHDA and CDR2 SQIVND (reference sequence). This chain's CDR3 is CASSILGQGRANTEAFF. The CDR3 DNA is TGTGCCAGTAGTATCCTAGGACAGGGGCGAGCCAACACTGAAGCTTTCTTT.

V is TRBV6-5 and J is TRBJ2-7, with 10 positions matching TRBD2. The germline V gene encodes CDR1 MNHEY and CDR2 SVGAGI. CDR3 length: 15 residues. J gave up 4 bases and V 6 bases, and 9 bases lay outside the gene matches. CDR3 bases: TGTGCCAGCAGAACCACATTAGCGGGAGGTTACGAGCAGTACTTC. Translated: CASRTTLAGGYEQYF.